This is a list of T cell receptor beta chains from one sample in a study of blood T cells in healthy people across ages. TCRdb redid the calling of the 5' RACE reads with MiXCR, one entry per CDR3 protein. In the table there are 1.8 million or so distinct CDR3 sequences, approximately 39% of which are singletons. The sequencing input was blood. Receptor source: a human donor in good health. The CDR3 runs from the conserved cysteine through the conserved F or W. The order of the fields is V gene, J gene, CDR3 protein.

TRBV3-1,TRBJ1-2,CASSPGWTYGYTF
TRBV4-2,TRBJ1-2,CASSQDSGGQGRGYTF
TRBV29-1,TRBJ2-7,CSAVGSYEQYF
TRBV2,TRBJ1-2,CASSEVLDRLLGYTF
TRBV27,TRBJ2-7,CASSLTGFGPYEQYF
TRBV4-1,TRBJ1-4,CASSKNRGGEKLFF
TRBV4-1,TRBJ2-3,CASSQDGAPADTQYF
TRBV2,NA,CASSEGQGGREQYF
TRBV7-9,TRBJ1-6,CASSLRTEGSPLHF
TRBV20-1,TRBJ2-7,CSARDRLAASYEQYF
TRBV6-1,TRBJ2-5,CASSPTFTQETQYF
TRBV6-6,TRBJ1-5,CASSPRPGGNGQPQHF
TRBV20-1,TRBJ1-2,CSARGTGTSGYTF
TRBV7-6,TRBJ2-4,CASSLLGLAANEQYF
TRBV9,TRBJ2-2,CASSGSGGLTGELFF
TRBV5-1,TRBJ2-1,CASSEDGYSYNEQFF